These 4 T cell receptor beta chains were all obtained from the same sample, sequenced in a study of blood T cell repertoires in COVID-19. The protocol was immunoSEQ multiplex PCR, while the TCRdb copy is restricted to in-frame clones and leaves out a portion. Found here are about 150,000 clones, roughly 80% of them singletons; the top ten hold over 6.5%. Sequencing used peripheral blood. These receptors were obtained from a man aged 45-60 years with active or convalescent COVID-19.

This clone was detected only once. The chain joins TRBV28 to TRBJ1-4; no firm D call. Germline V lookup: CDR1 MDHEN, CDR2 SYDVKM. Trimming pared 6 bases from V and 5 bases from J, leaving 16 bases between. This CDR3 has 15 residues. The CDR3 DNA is TGTGCCAGCAGCCTACTTGGGAGGGCGAATGAAAAACTGTTTTTT. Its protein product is CASSLLGRANEKLFF.

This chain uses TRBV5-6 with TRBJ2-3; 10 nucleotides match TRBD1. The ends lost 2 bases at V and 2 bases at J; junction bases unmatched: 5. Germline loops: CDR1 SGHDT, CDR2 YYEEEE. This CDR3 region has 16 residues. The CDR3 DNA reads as TGTGCCAGCAGCTTAGGGACAGGGGTCAACACAGATACGCAGTATTTT. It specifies CASSLGTGVNTDTQYF.

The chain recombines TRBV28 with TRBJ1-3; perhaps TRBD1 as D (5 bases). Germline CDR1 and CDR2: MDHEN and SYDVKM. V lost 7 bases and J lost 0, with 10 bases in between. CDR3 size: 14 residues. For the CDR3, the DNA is TGTGCCAGCACCCGACAGAGCTCTGGAAACACCATATATTTT. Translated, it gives CASTRQSSGNTIYF.

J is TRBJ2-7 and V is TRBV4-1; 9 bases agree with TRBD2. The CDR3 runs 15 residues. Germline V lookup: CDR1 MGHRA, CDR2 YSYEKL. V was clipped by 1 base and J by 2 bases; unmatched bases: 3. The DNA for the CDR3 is TGCGCCAGCAGCCAAGGGACTAGCGACCCCTACGAGCAGTACTTC. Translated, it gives CASSQGTSDPYEQYF.